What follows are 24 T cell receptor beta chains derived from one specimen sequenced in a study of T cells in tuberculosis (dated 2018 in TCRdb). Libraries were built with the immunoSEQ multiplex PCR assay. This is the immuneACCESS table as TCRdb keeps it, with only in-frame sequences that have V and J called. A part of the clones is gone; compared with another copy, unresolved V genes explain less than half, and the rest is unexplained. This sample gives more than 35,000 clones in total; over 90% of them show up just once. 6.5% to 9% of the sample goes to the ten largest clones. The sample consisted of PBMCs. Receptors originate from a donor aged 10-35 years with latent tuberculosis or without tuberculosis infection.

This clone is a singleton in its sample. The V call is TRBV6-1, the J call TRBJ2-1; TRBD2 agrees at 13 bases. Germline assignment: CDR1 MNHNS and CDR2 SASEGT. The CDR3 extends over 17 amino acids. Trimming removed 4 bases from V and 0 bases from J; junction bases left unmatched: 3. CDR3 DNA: TGTGCCAGCAGTGTACTAGCGGGGGGGAGCTCCTACAATGAGCAGTTCTTC. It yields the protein CASSVLAGGSSYNEQFF.

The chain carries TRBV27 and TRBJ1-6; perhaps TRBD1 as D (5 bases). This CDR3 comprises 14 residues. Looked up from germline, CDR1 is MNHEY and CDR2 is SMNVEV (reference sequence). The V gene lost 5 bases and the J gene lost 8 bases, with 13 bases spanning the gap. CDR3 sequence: CASSITGSDSPLHF. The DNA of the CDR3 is TGTGCCAGCAGTATCACAGGTTCTGATTCACCCCTCCACTTT.

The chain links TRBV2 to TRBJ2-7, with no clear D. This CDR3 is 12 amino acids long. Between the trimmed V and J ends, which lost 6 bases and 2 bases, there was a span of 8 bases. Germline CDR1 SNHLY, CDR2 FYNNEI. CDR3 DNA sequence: TGTGCCAGCAGCCGGTTTACCTACGAGCAGTACTTC. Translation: CASSRFTYEQYF. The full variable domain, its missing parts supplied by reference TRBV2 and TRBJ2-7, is EPEVTQTPSHQVTQMGQEVILRCVPISNHLYFYWYRQILGQKVEFLVSFYNNEISEKSEIFDDQFSVERPDGSNFTLKIRSTKLEDSAMYFCASSRFTYEQYFGPGTRLTVT.

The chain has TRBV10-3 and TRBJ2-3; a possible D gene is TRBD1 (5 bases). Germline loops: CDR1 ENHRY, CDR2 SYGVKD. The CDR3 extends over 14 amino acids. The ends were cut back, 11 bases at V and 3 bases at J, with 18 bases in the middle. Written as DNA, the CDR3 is TGTGCCTCCAGGGCAGTCCTATTGACAGATACGCAGTATTTT. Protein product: CASRAVLLTDTQYF.

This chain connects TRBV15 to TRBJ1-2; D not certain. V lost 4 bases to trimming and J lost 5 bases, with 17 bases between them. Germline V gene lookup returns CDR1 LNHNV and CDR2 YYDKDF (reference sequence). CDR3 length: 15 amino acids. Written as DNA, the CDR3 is TGTGCCACCAGCAACCCTACCCCTCCCCCATATGGCTACACCTTC. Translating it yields CATSNPTPPPYGYTF.

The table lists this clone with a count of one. CDR3 amino acids: CASSLDEGQRSLHF. The DNA of the CDR3 is TGTGCCAGCAGCTTGGATGAGGGTCAAAGGTCCCTCCACTTT. The rearrangement joins TRBV5-6 to TRBJ1-6; D ambiguous. The CDR3 has 14 amino acids. Trimming stripped 0 bases from V and 14 bases from J, with 15 bases between. Germline V gene data show CDR1 as SGHDT and CDR2 as YYEEEE.

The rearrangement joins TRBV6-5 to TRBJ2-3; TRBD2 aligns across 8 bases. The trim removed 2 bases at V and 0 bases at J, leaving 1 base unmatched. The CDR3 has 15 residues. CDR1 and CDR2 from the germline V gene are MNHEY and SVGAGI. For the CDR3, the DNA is TGTGCCAGCAGTTACCGCGGGGGGAGCACAGATACGCAGTATTTT. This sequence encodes CASSYRGGSTDTQYF.

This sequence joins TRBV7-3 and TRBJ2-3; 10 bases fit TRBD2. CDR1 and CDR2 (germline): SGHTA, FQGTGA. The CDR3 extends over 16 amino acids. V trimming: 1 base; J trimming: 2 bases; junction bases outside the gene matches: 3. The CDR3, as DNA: TGTGCCAGCAGCTTAAAACTAGCGGGGAACACAGATACGCAGTATTTT. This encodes CASSLKLAGNTDTQYF.

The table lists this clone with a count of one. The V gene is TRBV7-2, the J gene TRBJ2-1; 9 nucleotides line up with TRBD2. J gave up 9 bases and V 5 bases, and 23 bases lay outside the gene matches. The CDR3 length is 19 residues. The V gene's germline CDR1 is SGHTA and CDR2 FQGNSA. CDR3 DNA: TGTGCCAGCAGCCGTCCGTTGGTCGTATCGGCGGGGGGGGTACTTGAGCAGTTCTTC. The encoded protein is CASSRPLVVSAGGVLEQFF. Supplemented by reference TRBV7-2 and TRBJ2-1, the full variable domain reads GAGVSQSPSNKVTEKGKDVELRCDPISGHTALYWYRQSLGQGLEFLIYFQGNSAPDKSGLPSDRFSAERTGGSVSTLTIQRTQQEDSAVYLCASSRPLVVSAGGVLEQFFGPGTRLTVL.

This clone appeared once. DNA of the CDR3: TGTGCCAGCAGTGAAGCCCCCTCGGACAGGGAAGCTTTCTTT. It specifies CASSEAPSDREAFF. The V gene is TRBV2, the J gene TRBJ1-1; TRBD1 matches 7 bases. The CDR3 contains 14 residues. V shed 0 bases and J 8 bases; nucleotides not matched to a gene: 6. The V gene's germline CDR1 is SNHLY and CDR2 FYNNEI.

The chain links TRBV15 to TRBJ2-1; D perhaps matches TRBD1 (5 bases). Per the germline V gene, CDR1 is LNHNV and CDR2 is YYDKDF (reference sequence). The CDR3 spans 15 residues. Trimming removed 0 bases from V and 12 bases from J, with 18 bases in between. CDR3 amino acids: CATSREGAGFPLQFF. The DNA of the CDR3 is TGTGCCACCAGCAGAGAGGGCGCAGGGTTCCCTTTGCAGTTCTTC.

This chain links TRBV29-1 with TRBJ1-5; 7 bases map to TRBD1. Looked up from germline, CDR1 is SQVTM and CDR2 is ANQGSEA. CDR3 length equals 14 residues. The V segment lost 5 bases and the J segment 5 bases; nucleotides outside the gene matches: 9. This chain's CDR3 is CSVMEGGGHQPQHF. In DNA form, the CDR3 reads TGCAGCGTTATGGAAGGGGGCGGTCATCAGCCCCAGCATTTT. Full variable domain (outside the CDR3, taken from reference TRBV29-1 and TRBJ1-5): SAVISQKPSRDICQRGTSLTIQCQVDSQVTMMFWYRQQPGQSLTLIATANQGSEATYESGFVIDKFPISRPNLTFSTLTVSNMSPEDSSIYLCSVMEGGGHQPQHFGDGTRLSIL.

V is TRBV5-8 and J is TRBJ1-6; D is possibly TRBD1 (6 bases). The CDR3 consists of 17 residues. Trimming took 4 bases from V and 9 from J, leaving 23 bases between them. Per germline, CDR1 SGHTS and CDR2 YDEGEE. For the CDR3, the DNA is TGTGCCAGCAGCCCCCCCGCAACAGGGTTGAGATTTTCACCCCTCCACTTT. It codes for CASSPPATGLRFSPLHF. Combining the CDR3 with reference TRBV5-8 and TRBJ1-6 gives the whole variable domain EAGVTQSPTHLIKTRGQQATLRCSPISGHTSVYWYQQALGLGLQFLLWYDEGEERNRGNFPPRFSGRQFPNYSSELNVNALELEDSALYLCASSPPATGLRFSPLHFGNGTRLTVT.

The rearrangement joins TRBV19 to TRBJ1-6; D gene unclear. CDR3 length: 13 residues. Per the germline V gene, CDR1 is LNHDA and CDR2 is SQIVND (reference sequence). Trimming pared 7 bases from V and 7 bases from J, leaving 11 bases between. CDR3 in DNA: TGTGCCAGTACTCCCAGCAGGAATTCACCCCTCCACTTT. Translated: CASTPSRNSPLHF.

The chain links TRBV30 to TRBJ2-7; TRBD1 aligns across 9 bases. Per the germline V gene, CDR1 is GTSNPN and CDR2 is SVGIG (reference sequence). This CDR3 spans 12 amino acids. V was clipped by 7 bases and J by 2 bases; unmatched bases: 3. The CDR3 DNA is TGTGCCTTCGGGACAGGGCCCTACGAGCAGTACTTC. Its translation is CAFGTGPYEQYF.

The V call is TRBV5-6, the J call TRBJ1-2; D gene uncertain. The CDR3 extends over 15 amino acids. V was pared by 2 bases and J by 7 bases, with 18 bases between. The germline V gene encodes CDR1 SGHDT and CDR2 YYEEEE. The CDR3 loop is CASSFGTEGLFGYTF. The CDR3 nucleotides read TGTGCCAGCAGCTTTGGTACGGAGGGCCTTTTTGGCTACACCTTC.

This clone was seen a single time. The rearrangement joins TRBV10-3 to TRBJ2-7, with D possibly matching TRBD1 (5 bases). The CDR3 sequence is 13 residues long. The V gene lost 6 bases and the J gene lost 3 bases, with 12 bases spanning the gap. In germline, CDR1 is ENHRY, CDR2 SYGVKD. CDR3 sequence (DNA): TGTGCCATCAGGACAGACAGATTCTACGAGCAGTACTTC. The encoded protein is CAIRTDRFYEQYF.

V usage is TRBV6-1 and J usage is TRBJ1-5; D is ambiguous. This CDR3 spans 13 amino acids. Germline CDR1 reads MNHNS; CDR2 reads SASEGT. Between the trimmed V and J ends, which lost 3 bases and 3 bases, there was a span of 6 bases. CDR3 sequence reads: CASSDSNNQPQHF. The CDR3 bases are TGTGCCAGCAGTGACAGTAACAATCAGCCCCAGCATTTT.

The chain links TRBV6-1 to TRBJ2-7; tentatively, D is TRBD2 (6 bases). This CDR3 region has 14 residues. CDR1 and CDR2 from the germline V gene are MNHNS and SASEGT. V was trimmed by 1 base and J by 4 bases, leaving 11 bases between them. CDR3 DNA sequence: TGTGCCAGCAGTGAAGTGGGGACTTCGTACGAGCAGTACTTC. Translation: CASSEVGTSYEQYF.

CDR3 DNA: TGTGCCAGCAGCGTAGCGATGACAGGGGATCCGGCCACTGAAGCTTTCTTT. It yields the protein CASSVAMTGDPATEAFF. The chain carries TRBV9 and TRBJ1-1, with 8 bases that match TRBD1. The J segment lost 4 bases and the V segment lost 0 bases, leaving 11 bases of the junction unmatched. Per germline, CDR1 SGDLS and CDR2 YYNGEE. The length of the CDR3 is 17 residues.

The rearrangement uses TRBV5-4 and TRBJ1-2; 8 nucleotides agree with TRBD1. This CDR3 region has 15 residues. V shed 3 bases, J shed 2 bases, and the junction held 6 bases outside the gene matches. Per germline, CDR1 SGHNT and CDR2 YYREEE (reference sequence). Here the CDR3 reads CASSSRTGSNYGYTF. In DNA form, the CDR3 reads TGTGCCAGCAGCTCGAGGACAGGGTCAAACTATGGCTACACCTTC.

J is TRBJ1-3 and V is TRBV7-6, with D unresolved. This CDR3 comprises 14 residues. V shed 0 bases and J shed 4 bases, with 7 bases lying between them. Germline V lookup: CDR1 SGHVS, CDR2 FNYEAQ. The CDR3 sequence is CASSLAVRGNTIYF. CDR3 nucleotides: TGTGCCAGCAGCTTAGCGGTCAGGGGAAACACCATATATTTT.

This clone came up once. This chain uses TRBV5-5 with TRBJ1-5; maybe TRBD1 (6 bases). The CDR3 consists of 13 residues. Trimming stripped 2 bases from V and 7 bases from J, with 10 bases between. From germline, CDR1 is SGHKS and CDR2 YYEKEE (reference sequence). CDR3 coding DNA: TGTGCCAGCAGCTTATCAGGGGTGCAGCCCCAGCATTTT. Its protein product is CASSLSGVQPQHF. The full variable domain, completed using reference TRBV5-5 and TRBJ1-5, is DAGVTQSPTHLIKTRGQQVTLRCSPISGHKSVSWYQQVLGQGPQFIFQYYEKEERGRGNFPDRFSARQFPNYSSELNVNALLLGDSALYLCASSLSGVQPQHFGDGTRLSIL.

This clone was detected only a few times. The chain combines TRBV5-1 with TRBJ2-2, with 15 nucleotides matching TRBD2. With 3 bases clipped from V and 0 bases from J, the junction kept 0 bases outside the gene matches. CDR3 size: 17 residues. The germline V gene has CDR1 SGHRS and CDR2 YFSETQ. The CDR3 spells CASSWTSGGANTGELFF. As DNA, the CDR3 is TGCGCCAGCAGCTGGACTAGCGGGGGGGCGAACACCGGGGAGCTGTTTTTT.